The rows below give T cell receptor beta chains drawn from one sample of a study of siplizumab effects on memory and regulatory T cells. The method was immunoSEQ multiplex PCR; TCRdb's version includes in-frame clones alone and lacks a portion of them. The table records about 110,000 clones, around 92% of them present only once. The sequencing sample was made of Tregs sorted from blood. The receptors stem from a human donor in good health. The CDR3 runs from the conserved cysteine through the conserved F or W. D genes are given only for firm matches. Expanded clones get a size class; other rows say once, few or many, or leave the size out.

v_call,clone_size,j_call,d_call,cdr3_aa,cdr3_nt
TRBV27,-,TRBJ1-2,-,CASRETARSSGYTF,TGTGCCAGCAGAGAGACAGCCCGGTCCTCCGGCTACACCTTC
TRBV5-4,-,TRBJ1-1,-,CASSLGSWNTEAFF,TGTGCCAGCAGCTTGGGCAGCTGGAACACTGAAGCTTTCTTT
TRBV27,-,TRBJ2-7,TRBD1,CASSQNRGHRYEQYF,TGTGCCAGCAGTCAAAACAGGGGGCACCGGTACGAGCAGTACTTC
TRBV11-2,-,TRBJ2-7,-,CASSPGVYEQYF,TGTGCCAGCAGCCCCGGGGTCTACGAGCAGTACTTC
TRBV6-5,-,TRBJ1-3,-,CASSYSAIKGNTIYF,TGTGCCAGCAGTTACAGTGCTATAAAGGGAAACACCATATATTTT
TRBV5-1,few,TRBJ1-1,-,CASSFDQESFF,TGTGCCAGCAGTTTTGACCAGGAGTCTTTCTTT
TRBV5-4,-,TRBJ2-5,TRBD1,CASSWGQGEETQYF,TGTGCCAGCAGTTGGGGACAGGGGGAAGAGACCCAGTACTTC
TRBV12-2,-,TRBJ2-1,-,CASHLLDLETSGACNEQFF,TGTGCAAGTCACTTACTAGATTTGGAGACTAGCGGGGCGTGCAATGAGCAGTTCTTC
TRBV2,-,TRBJ1-2,TRBD1,CASSSRPGTGVAFYGYTF,TGTGCCAGCAGTTCACGTCCCGGGACAGGGGTGGCTTTCTATGGCTACACCTTC
TRBV6-6,-,TRBJ2-7,-,CASSYLTGIGDEQYF,TGTGCCAGCAGTTACCTTACAGGGATTGGGGACGAGCAGTACTTC